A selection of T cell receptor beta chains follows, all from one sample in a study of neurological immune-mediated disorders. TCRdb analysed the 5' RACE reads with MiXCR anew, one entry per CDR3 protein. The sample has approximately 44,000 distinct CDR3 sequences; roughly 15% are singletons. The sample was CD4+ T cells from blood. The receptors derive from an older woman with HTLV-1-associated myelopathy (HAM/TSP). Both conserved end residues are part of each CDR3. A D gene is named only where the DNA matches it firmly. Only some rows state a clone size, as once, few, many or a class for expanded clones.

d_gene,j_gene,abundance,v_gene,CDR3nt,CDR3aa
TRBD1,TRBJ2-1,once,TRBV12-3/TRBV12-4,TGTGCCAGAAGTTTGCGGAAGGGGGCCTCCTACAATGAGCAGTTCTTC,CARSLRKGASYNEQFF
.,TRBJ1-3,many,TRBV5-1,TGCGCCAGCAGCTTGGAGGGTCGGATCTCTGGAAACACCATATATTTT,CASSLEGRISGNTIYF
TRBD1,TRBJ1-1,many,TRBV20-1,TGCAGTGCACGAACAGGGGGGCTAGCTTTCTTT,CSARTGGLAFF
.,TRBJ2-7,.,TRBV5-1,TGCGCCAGCAGCTTGGGGCAGGGGTTCGGCGAGCAGTACTTC,CASSLGQGFGEQYF
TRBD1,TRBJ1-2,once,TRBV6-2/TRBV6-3,TGTGCCAGCAGTTACTACCCGGGACAGGAGAACTATGGCTACACCTTC,CASSYYPGQENYGYTF
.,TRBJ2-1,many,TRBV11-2,TGTGCCAGCAGCCTTAGAGTAGGGGGGTACTCCTACAATGAGCAGTTCTTC,CASSLRVGGYSYNEQFF
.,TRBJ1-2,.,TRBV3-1,TGTACCAGCAGCCAATCCTACTATGTCTACACCTTC,CTSSQSYYVYTF
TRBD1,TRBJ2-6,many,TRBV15,TGTGCCACCAGCGGACAGGGCTACTTTGGGGCCAACGTCCTGACTTTC,CATSGQGYFGANVLTF
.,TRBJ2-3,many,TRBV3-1,TGTGCCAGCAGCCACAAGGCAGGACCAGGGCATGCAGATACGCAGTATTTT,CASSHKAGPGHADTQYF
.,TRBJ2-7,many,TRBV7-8,TGTGCCAGCAGCTTAGCAGGGACCTACGAGCAGTACTTC,CASSLAGTYEQYF
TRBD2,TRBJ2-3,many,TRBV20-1,TGCAGTGCTACACGGACTAGCGGGGGTGCAGATACGCAGTATTTT,CSATRTSGGADTQYF
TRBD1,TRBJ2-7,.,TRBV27,TGTGCCAGCAGTTCGTACAGGGGTAGCGATCAGTACTTC,CASSSYRGSDQYF
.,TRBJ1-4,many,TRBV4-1,TGCGCCAGCAGCCAAGAGGAGGGTAGTGAAAAACTGTTTTTT,CASSQEEGSEKLFF
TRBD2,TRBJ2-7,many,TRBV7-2,TGTGCCAGCAGTCCATCGCGGGGGGCCCGTTACGAGCAGTACTTC,CASSPSRGARYEQYF
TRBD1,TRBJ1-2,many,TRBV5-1,TGCGCCAGCAGCTCCGGCCGGACAGGGAGTTTGGCTAACTATGGCTACACCTTC,CASSSGRTGSLANYGYTF
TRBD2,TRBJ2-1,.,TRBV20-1,TGCAGTGCTAGAGGACTAGCGGGAGGCAATGAGCGGTTCTTC,CSARGLAGGNERFF
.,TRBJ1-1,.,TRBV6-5,TGTGCCAGCAGTCCTAGCGGGGGGCCCATGAACACTGAAGCTTTCTTT,CASSPSGGPMNTEAFF
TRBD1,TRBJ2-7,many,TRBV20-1,TGCAGTGCCATGACAGGGGGCGGGCAGTACTTC,CSAMTGGGQYF
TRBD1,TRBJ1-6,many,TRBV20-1,TGCAGTGCCACCGTCAGTCCGGGACAGGGTACTTCACCCCTCCACTTT,CSATVSPGQGTSPLHF
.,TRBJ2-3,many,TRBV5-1,TGCGCCAGCAGTTATTGGACGAGCACAGATACGCAGTATTTT,CASSYWTSTDTQYF
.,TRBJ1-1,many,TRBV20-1,TGCAGTGCTAGAGATCCGAAATTAGGGATGAACACTGAAGCTTTCTTT,CSARDPKLGMNTEAFF
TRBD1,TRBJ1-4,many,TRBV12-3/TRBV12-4,TGTGCCAGCAGCCCTGCGACAGGGGGAGGTGAAAAACTGTTTTTT,CASSPATGGGEKLFF
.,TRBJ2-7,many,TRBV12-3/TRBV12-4,TGTGCCAGCAGCCTCGATGGAGCCTCATACTACGAGCAGTACTTC,CASSLDGASYYEQYF
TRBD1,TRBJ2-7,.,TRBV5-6,TGTGCCAGCAGCGACCGGGACAGCCGCTCCTACGAGCAGTACTTC,CASSDRDSRSYEQYF
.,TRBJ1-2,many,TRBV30,TGTGCCTGGAGTCCGGGCTATGGCTACACCTTC,CAWSPGYGYTF
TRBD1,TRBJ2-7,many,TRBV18,TGTGCCAGCTCACCACCGACAGGGAGATCCTACGAGCAGTACTTC,CASSPPTGRSYEQYF
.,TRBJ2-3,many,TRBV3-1,TGTGCCAGCAGCCAAGCGACAGGACCCCACACAGATACGCAGTATTTT,CASSQATGPHTDTQYF
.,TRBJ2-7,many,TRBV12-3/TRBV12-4,TGTGCCAGCAGTTTTGGGACTGGCGTGGGGGAGCAGTACTTC,CASSFGTGVGEQYF